A single sample is the source of the 19 T cell receptor beta chains below, sequenced in a study of control samples from healthy donors and cancer patients. Clones were read by immunoSEQ multiplex PCR, and TCRdb kept only the in-frame ones, dropping some. The sample has 150,000 to 160,000 clones; about 94% are singletons. Sequencing was done on a sample of blood. These receptors were obtained from a man in his forties in good health.

The V call is TRBV3-1 (or the pseudogene TRBV3-2), the J call TRBJ1-4; no clear D. V lost 2 bases and J 3 bases, leaving 13 bases between the germline ends. The germline V gene has CDR1 LGHDT and CDR2 YNNKEL (reference sequence). The CDR3 consists of 16 residues. CDR3 bases: TGTGCCAGCAGCCAAATGGGAGGGATGGCTAATGAAAAACTGTTTTTT. This sequence encodes CASSQMGGMANEKLFF.

The chain combines TRBV29-1 with TRBJ1-1; TRBD1 agrees at 8 bases. V lost 6 bases, J lost 12 bases, and 12 bases stayed unmatched. The CDR3 is made up of 12 amino acids. CDR1 and CDR2 from the germline V gene are SQVTM and ANQGSEA. The CDR3 loop reads CSVETDRGRTFF. In nucleotides, the CDR3 is TGCAGCGTGGAAACCGACAGGGGCAGGACTTTCTTT.

The V gene is TRBV10-2, the J gene TRBJ2-2; D is perhaps TRBD1 (8 bases). Germline-derived CDR1 and CDR2 are WSHSY and SAAADI. The CDR3 has 14 amino acids. The germline V and J ends were trimmed by 4 bases and 7 bases, with 13 bases remaining between them. This CDR3 reads CASSGQGRGGELFF. The CDR3, as DNA: TGCGCCAGCAGTGGACAGGGGAGGGGCGGGGAGCTGTTTTTT.

V is TRBV6-5 and J is TRBJ2-5; possible D gene TRBD1, 6 bases. Germline V gives CDR1 MNHEY, CDR2 SVGAGI. This CDR3 contains 15 residues. V was trimmed by 6 bases and J by 3 bases, leaving 17 bases between them. The CDR3 nucleotides are TGTGCCAGCAGCGTTGCCCCGCAGGGGAAAGAGACCCAGTACTTC. As protein: CASSVAPQGKETQYF.

The genes are TRBV4-2 and TRBJ1-2; TRBD1 might be the D (6 bases). V lost 0 bases and J lost 4, with 15 bases in between. Germline V CDR1 and CDR2: LGHNA, YNFKEQ. The CDR3 is 16 residues long. This CDR3 reads CASSQEPRGRPYGYTF. CDR3 nucleotide sequence: TGTGCCAGCAGCCAAGAGCCTCGGGGGCGGCCCTATGGCTACACCTTC.

This rearrangement joins TRBV28 to TRBJ1-1; the D gene is possibly TRBD1 (6 bases). Per germline, CDR1 MDHEN and CDR2 SYDVKM. The CDR3 consists of 15 residues. V lost 2 bases, J lost 1 base, and 11 bases lay in between. CDR3 in amino acids: CASSLRGVRNTEAFF. The CDR3 bases are TGTGCCAGCAGTTTAAGGGGGGTGAGGAACACTGAAGCTTTCTTT.

The V and J genes are TRBV6-2 or TRBV6-3 and TRBJ2-2, with 7 bases fitting TRBD1. This CDR3 is built from 15 residues. CDR1 is MNHEY and CDR2 is SVGEGT in the germline V gene. V trimming: 2 bases; J trimming: 1 base; junction bases outside the gene matches: 1. CDR3 amino acids: CASSYRTGNTGELFF. Here the CDR3 DNA reads TGTGCCAGCAGTTACAGGACAGGGAACACCGGGGAGCTGTTTTTT.

This chain connects TRBV5-5 to TRBJ2-1, with a weak D call TRBD2 (5 bases). The CDR3 consists of 15 residues. V lost 2 bases and J lost 2, with 11 bases in between. The germline V gene has CDR1 SGHKS and CDR2 YYEKEE (reference sequence). This CDR3 reads CASSFGGTTYNEQFF. The CDR3 DNA reads TGTGCCAGCAGCTTTGGAGGAACCACCTACAATGAGCAGTTCTTC.

The J gene is TRBJ2-3, the V gene TRBV30; no reliable D call. Trimming removed 1 base at V and 0 bases at J, with 8 bases between. Germline CDR1 and CDR2: GTSNPN and SVGIG (reference sequence). The CDR3 loop spans 14 amino acids. The CDR3 sequence: CAWSDLFSTDTQYF. The CDR3 DNA reads TGTGCCTGGAGTGACCTGTTTAGCACAGATACGCAGTATTTT.

The rearrangement uses TRBV9 and TRBJ2-7; D possibly corresponds to TRBD2 (5 bases). Germline V CDR1 and CDR2: SGDLS, YYNGEE. V lost 4 bases and J lost 6, with 11 bases in between. The CDR3 sequence is 12 residues long. The CDR3 region has the DNA TGTGCCAGCAGCAACGGAGGCCTCGAGCAGTACTTC. It codes for CASSNGGLEQYF.

Remarks on this clone: Other DNA sequences from this sample encode an identical CDR3 as well. The gene calls are TRBV29-1 and TRBJ2-7; unclear D gene. The CDR3 is made up of 12 amino acids. Germline CDR1 is SQVTM and CDR2 is ANQGSEA. The V and J ends lost 1 base and 3 bases respectively, with 7 bases between them. The CDR3: CSVEGQGYEQYF. CDR3 nucleotide sequence: TGCAGCGTTGAAGGACAAGGCTACGAGCAGTACTTC.

The V and J genes are TRBV21-1 and TRBJ1-1; TRBD1 reflects the table's D call only, with no check against the DNA. TRBV21-1 is termed a pseudogene. This CDR3 spans 15 amino acids. CDR3 in DNA: TGTGCCAGCAGCTCCCGACAGGGGATGAACACTGAAGCTTTCTTT. It specifies CASSSRQGMNTEAFF.

The J gene is TRBJ2-1, the V gene TRBV6-5; D is unclear. The CDR3 loop spans 11 amino acids. V shed 6 bases and J shed 6 bases, with 6 bases lying between them. Germline V gene sequence: CDR1 MNHEY, CDR2 SVGAGI. The CDR3 bases are TGTGCCAGCAGGGGGTTCAATGAGCAGTTCTTC. Its translation is CASRGFNEQFF.

V usage is TRBV3-1 (or the pseudogene TRBV3-2) and J usage is TRBJ2-2, with 11 positions matching TRBD1. The CDR3 has 17 residues. CDR1 is LGHDT, CDR2 YNNKEL, per germline (reference sequence). V lost 0 bases, J lost 4 bases, and 4 bases stayed unmatched. The CDR3 DNA reads TGTGCCAGCAGCCAAGATGGGACAGGGGGTTTCACCGGGGAGCTGTTTTTT. Translation: CASSQDGTGGFTGELFF.

This sequence joins TRBV7-8 and TRBJ1-3, with TRBD1 matching 7 bases. The CDR3 length is 14 residues. In germline, CDR1 is SGHVS, CDR2 FQNEAQ. V shed 4 bases, J shed 0 bases, and the junction held 0 bases outside the gene matches. The CDR3 region has the DNA TGTGCCAGCAGCTACAGGGGCTCTGGAAACACCATATATTTT. Translation: CASSYRGSGNTIYF.

The CDR3 spells CASSEPGPDTEAFF. The CDR3 DNA sequence: TGTGCCAGCAGCGAACCCGGGCCGGACACTGAAGCTTTCTTT. This sequence joins TRBV25-1 and TRBJ1-1; D gene unclear. CDR1 is MGHDK and CDR2 is SYGVNS in the germline V gene. This CDR3 is built from 14 residues. V lost 6 bases and J 3 bases, leaving 14 bases between the germline ends.

The chain links TRBV28 to TRBJ1-5; D uncertain. Germline lookup yields CDR1 MDHEN and CDR2 SYDVKM. V was shortened by 6 bases and J by 0 bases, with 12 bases between the two germline ends. This CDR3 is built from 15 residues. This CDR3 reads CASSSGAYSNQPQHF. The CDR3 DNA reads TGTGCCAGCAGCTCGGGAGCTTATAGCAATCAGCCCCAGCATTTT. Filled out from reference TRBV28 and TRBJ1-5, the complete variable domain reads DVKVTQSSRYLVKRTGEKVFLECVQDMDHENMFWYRQDPGLGLRLIYFSYDVKMKEKGDIPEGYSVSREKKERFSLILESASTNQTSMYLCASSSGAYSNQPQHFGDGTRLSIL.

The rearrangement links TRBV5-1 to TRBJ2-3; D is uncertain. V was shortened by 1 base and J by 7 bases, with 10 bases between the two germline ends. The CDR3 totals 13 residues. CDR1 is SGHRS and CDR2 is YFSETQ in the germline V gene. The CDR3 DNA is TGCGCCAGCAGCTTGATAAATGGTAATACGCAGTATTTT. Amino acids: CASSLINGNTQYF.

This chain uses TRBV5-5 with TRBJ1-5; no clear D. V lost 2 bases to trimming and J lost 1 base, with 7 bases between them. Germline V lookup: CDR1 SGHKS, CDR2 YYEKEE (reference sequence). The CDR3 runs to 14 residues. The CDR3 is CASSLGPSNQPQHF. In DNA form, the CDR3 reads TGTGCCAGCAGCTTAGGTCCAAGCAATCAGCCCCAGCATTTT.